This is a list of T cell receptor beta chains from one sample in a study of T cell responses to AZD1222 COVID-19 vaccine. TCRdb keeps only in-frame clones here, not all; method: immunoSEQ multiplex PCR. The sample lists more than 100,000 clones, over 75% occurring once. Here the sequenced sample was peripheral blood, taken on day 0 of AZD1222 vaccination. These receptors all come from an adult in good health. CDR3s leave out the opening cysteine and the closing phenylalanine or tryptophan. Each record gives: V gene, D gene, J gene, CDR3 protein. D genes are given only for firm matches.

>TRBV5-4|.|TRBJ1-1
ASSLGFRAF
>TRBV28|.|TRBJ1-2
ASSDPNYGYT
>TRBV7-7|TRBD2|TRBJ2-1
ASSLAGDANEQF
>TRBV28|.|TRBJ2-3
ASSLSGLRTDTQY
>TRBV30|.|TRBJ2-3
AWSVRDTQY
>TRBV5-1|TRBD1|TRBJ1-4
ASSLAGGLEEKLF
>TRBV10-3|TRBD1|TRBJ1-6
AIQAETGGSVGSPLH
>TRBV7-9|.|TRBJ2-3
ASSPSLGYTDTQY
>TRBV4-1|.|TRBJ1-3
ASSQDAGTGNTIY
>TRBV4-3|.|TRBJ1-4
ASSPGQIGSEKLF
>TRBV2|TRBD1|TRBJ1-6
ASSAGPLRDSNSPLH
>TRBV12-3/TRBV12-4|.|TRBJ1-1
ASSLVIPEAF
>TRBV6-2/TRBV6-3|.|TRBJ2-7
ASSYEQGYEQY